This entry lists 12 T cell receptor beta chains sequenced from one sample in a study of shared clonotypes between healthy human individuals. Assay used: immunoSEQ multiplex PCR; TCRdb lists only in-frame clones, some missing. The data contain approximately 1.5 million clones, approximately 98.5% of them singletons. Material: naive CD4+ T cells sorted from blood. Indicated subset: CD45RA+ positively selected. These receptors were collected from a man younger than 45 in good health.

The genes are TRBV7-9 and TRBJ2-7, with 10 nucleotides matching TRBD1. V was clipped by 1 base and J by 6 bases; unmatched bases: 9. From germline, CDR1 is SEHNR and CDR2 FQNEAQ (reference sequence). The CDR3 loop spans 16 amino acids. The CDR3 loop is CASSLGGRQGAGEQYF. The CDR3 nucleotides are TGTGCCAGCAGCTTAGGAGGTCGACAGGGGGCTGGCGAGCAGTACTTC.

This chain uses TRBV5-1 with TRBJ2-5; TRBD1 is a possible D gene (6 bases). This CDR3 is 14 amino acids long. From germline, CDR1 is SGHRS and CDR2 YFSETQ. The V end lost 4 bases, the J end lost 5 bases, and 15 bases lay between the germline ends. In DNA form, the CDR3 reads TGCGCCAGCAGCACGGGACACAACGGGGAGACCCAGTACTTC. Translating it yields CASSTGHNGETQYF.

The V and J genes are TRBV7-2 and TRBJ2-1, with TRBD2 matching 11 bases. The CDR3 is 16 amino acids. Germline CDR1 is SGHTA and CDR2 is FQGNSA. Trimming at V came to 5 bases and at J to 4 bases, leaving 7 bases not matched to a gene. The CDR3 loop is CASSKTSGITYNEQFF. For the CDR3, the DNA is TGTGCCAGCAGCAAGACTAGCGGGATAACTTACAATGAGCAGTTCTTC.

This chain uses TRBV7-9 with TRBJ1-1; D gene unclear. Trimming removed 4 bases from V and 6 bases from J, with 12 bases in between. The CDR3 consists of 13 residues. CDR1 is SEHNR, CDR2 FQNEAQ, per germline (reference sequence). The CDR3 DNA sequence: TGTGCCAGCAGCTCCCAGGCTGGCCCTGAAGCTTTCTTT. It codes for CASSSQAGPEAFF.

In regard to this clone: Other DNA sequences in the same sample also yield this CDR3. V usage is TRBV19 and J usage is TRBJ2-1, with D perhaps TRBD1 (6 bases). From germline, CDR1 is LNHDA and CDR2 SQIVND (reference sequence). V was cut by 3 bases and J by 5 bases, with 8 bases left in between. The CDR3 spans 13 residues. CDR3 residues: CASSIGQNNEQFF. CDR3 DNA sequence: TGTGCCAGTAGTATCGGACAGAACAATGAGCAGTTCTTC.

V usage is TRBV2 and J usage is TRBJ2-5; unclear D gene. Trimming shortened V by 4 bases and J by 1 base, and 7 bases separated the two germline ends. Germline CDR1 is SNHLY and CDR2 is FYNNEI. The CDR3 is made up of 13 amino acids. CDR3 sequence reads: CASSGGSQETQYF. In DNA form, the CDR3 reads TGTGCCAGCAGTGGTGGCAGCCAAGAGACCCAGTACTTC. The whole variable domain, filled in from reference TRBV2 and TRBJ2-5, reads EPEVTQTPSHQVTQMGQEVILRCVPISNHLYFYWYRQILGQKVEFLVSFYNNEISEKSEIFDDQFSVERPDGSNFTLKIRSTKLEDSAMYFCASSGGSQETQYFGPGTRLLVL.

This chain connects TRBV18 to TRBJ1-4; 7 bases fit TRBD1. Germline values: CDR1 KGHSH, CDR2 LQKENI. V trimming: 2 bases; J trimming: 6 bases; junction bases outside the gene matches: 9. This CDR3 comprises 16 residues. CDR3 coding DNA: TGTGCCAGCTCACCATTTCCGGACAGGCCGGATGAAAAACTGTTTTTT. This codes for CASSPFPDRPDEKLFF.

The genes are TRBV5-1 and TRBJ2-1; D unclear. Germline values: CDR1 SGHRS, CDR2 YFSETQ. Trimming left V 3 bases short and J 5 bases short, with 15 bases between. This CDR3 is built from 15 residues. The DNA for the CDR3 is TGCGCCAGCAGCTCGCCTAGGTCCGGTGACAATGAGCAGTTCTTC. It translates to CASSSPRSGDNEQFF.

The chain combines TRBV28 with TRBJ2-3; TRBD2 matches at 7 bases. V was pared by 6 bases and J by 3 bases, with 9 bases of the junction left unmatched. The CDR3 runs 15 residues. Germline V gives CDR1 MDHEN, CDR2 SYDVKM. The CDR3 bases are TGTGCCAGCAGACCCTTGGCGGGAGTAACAGATACGCAGTATTTT. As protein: CASRPLAGVTDTQYF.

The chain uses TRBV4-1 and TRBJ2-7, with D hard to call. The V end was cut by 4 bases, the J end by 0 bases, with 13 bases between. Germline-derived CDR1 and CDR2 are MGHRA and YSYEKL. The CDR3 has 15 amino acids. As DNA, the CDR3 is TGCGCCAGCAGCCGGCTGGACCTCAACTCCTACGAGCAGTACTTC. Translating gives CASSRLDLNSYEQYF.

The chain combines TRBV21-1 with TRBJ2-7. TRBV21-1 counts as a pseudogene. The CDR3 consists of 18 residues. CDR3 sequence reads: CASSKITARVEPSYEQYF. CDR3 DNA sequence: TGTGCCAGCAGCAAAATTACCGCCCGTGTCGAACCCTCCTACGAGCAGTACTTC.

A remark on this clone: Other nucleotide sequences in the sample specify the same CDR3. Here the CDR3 reads CASSQGQGNQPQHF. CDR3 in DNA: TGTGCCAGCAGCCAAGGACAGGGAAATCAGCCCCAGCATTTT. This chain connects TRBV4-2 to TRBJ1-5; 7 nucleotides align to TRBD1. J was trimmed by 4 bases and V by 1 base; bases with no gene match: 1. CDR1 LGHNA and CDR2 YNFKEQ come from the germline V gene. The CDR3 extends over 14 amino acids.